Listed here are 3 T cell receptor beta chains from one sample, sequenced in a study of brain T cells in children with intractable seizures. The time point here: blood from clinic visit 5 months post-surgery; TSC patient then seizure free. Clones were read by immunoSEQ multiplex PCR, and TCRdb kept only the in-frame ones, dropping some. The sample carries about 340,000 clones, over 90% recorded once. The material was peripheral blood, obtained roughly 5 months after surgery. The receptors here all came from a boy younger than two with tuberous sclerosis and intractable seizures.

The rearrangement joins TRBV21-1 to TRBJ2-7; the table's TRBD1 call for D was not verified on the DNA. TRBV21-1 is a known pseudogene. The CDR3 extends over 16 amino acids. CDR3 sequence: CASSKAWNRGLYEQYF. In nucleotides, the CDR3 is TGTGCCAGCAGCAAAGCTTGGAACAGGGGACTGTACGAGCAGTACTTC.

The CDR3 DNA sequence: TGTGCCAGTAGTATGGTCGTGGGAGGGAAGGACTACACCTTC. Translation: CASSMVVGGKDYTF. The chain couples TRBV19 to TRBJ1-2; no reliable D call. The CDR3 runs to 14 residues. CDR1 is LNHDA and CDR2 is SQIVND in the germline V gene (reference sequence). V was pared by 3 bases and J by 10 bases, with 18 bases between.

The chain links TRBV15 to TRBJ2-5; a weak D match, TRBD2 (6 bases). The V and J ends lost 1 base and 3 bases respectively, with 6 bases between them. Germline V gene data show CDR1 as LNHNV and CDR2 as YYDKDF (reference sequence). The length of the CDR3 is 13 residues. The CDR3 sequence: CATSRGGEETQYF. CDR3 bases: TGTGCCACCAGCAGAGGCGGGGAAGAGACCCAGTACTTC.